This TCR beta chain was obtained from a study of lymphopenia after photon versus proton radiotherapy. Study-wide results and caveats: After the lymphocyte nadir, photon-treated repertoires showed oligoclonal expansion, especially of CD8+ Temra cells. Post-nadir TCR diversity decline inversely tracked overall survival among those who died. Under photons, naive T cells and diversity fell while effector/memory populations rose. Authors raise, but do not show, better survival with proton therapy.

This CDR3 has 13 amino acids. Trimming left V 1 base short and J 0 bases short, with 3 bases between. CDR1 SGHDN and CDR2 FVKESK come from the germline V gene. Sequencing was performed with immunoSEQ multiplex PCR; in TCRdb, only in-frame clones are kept and a portion is missing. The table includes approximately 160,000 clones, approximately 90% detected once. As for this clone: Its cognate antigen is unknown.

This clonotype originated in a man between 45 and 60 years old with gastric cancer. V usage is TRBV14 and J usage is TRBJ1-1, with D uncertain. The sequencing here drew on peripheral blood, taken from a patient treated with photon-based radiotherapy. CDR3 sequence reads: CASSQVLNTEAFF. Here the CDR3 DNA reads TGTGCCAGCAGCCAAGTTTTGAACACTGAAGCTTTCTTT.